The source of this TCR beta chain is a study of T-cell reconstitution after alpha-beta-depleted transplantation in children. TCRbeta library construction was performed incorporating unique molecular identifiers. One entry per CDR3 protein results from TCRdb running MiXCR on the PCR reads. The sample comprises a few hundred thousand distinct CDR3 sequences, approximately 9.9% of which are singletons, and over 4.5% rests with the top ten. This clonotype was seen ten or more times. The CDR3 covers 16 residues. Deletions cut 2 bases from V and 10 bases from J, with 18 bases between. Germline V gives CDR1 MNHEY, CDR2 SVGAGI.

Here the sequenced sample was PBMCs from the stem cell graft donor, taken from the stem cell graft. The TCR sequence derives from a human donor who donated a stem cell graft to a child with SCID. The chain recombines TRBV6-5 with TRBJ1-6; maybe TRBD1 (5 bases). The CDR3 nucleotides read TGTGCCAGCAGTTACGACCGGGGTCTTGGGGGGTCACCCCTCCACTTT. Encoded protein: CASSYDRGLGGSPLHF.